What follows are 19 T cell receptor beta chains derived from one specimen sequenced in a study of blood T cell repertoires in COVID-19. Assay: immunoSEQ multiplex PCR; the TCRdb copy retains only in-frame clones and omits some. The profile shows a few hundred thousand clones, approximately 85% of them singletons. The sample comprised PBMCs or T cells enriched from blood (not recorded which). Receptors originate from a young man who had recovered from COVID-19.

The chain recombines TRBV7-9 with TRBJ1-4; TRBD1 aligns across 9 bases. CDR1 and CDR2 from the germline V gene are SEHNR and FQNEAQ (reference sequence). Trimming at V came to 0 bases and at J to 3 bases, leaving 11 bases not matched to a gene. The CDR3 sequence is 19 residues long. CDR3 protein: CASSLANRGRSLANEKLFF. The CDR3 region has the DNA TGTGCCAGCAGCTTAGCGAACAGGGGGCGCTCCCTGGCTAATGAAAAACTGTTTTTT.

The chain uses TRBV3-1 (or the pseudogene TRBV3-2) and TRBJ1-4, with D hard to call. V dropped 2 bases and J dropped 4 bases, with 8 bases sitting between them. The germline V gene encodes CDR1 LGHDT and CDR2 YNNKEL (reference sequence). The CDR3 runs 14 residues. CDR3 DNA sequence: TGTGCCAGCAGCCAATCGGACTATAATGAAAAACTGTTTTTT. This codes for CASSQSDYNEKLFF.

The DNA of the CDR3 is TGCAGCGTTGGAGGGACTAGCGGGGGGCTCACAGATACGCAGTATTTT. Protein sequence: CSVGGTSGGLTDTQYF. J is TRBJ2-3 and V is TRBV29-1; 15 positions match TRBD2. Germline CDR1 reads SQVTM; CDR2 reads ANQGSEA. The CDR3 totals 16 residues. The J segment lost 2 bases and the V segment lost 4 bases, leaving 4 bases of the junction unmatched.

The V gene is TRBV7-2, the J gene TRBJ2-7, with a weak D call TRBD2 (7 bases). Germline V lookup: CDR1 SGHTA, CDR2 FQGNSA. Trimming cost V 4 bases and J 2 bases, with 15 bases left between them. The CDR3 has 15 amino acids. The CDR3 DNA follows: TGTGCCAGCAGCTACTCCGGGGGGCGAACCTACGAGCAGTACTTC. The encoded protein is CASSYSGGRTYEQYF.

V usage is TRBV25-1 and J usage is TRBJ1-6; TRBD1 is a possible D gene (6 bases). Trimming took 7 bases from V and 2 from J, leaving 12 bases between them. The CDR3 length is 15 residues. The germline CDR1 and CDR2 sequences are MGHDK and SYGVNS. The CDR3 bases are TGTGCCAGCAAACAGGGTAACCCCTATAATTCACCCCTCCACTTT. Residues: CASKQGNPYNSPLHF.

V and J are TRBV6-2 or TRBV6-3 and TRBJ2-5; D not certain. The CDR3 is 14 amino acids. V was trimmed by 0 bases and J by 2 bases, leaving 7 bases between them. CDR1 and CDR2 from the germline V gene are MNHEY and SVGEGT. CDR3 amino acids: CASSYSSRQETQYF. CDR3 bases: TGTGCCAGCAGTTACTCATCTAGGCAAGAGACCCAGTACTTC.

CDR3 loop: CASSNPPGAGGSNQPQHF. CDR3 bases: TGTGCCAGTAGTAACCCCCCTGGGGCAGGGGGTTCTAATCAGCCCCAGCATTTT. This chain joins TRBV19 and TRBJ1-5, with 7 bases lining up with TRBD1. The CDR3 consists of 18 residues. Germline CDR1 is LNHDA and CDR2 is SQIVND (reference sequence). With V trimmed by 4 bases and J by 4 bases, 16 bases remained unmatched.

The chain joins TRBV28 to TRBJ1-4; 8 bases fit TRBD1. CDR1 MDHEN and CDR2 SYDVKM come from the germline V gene. The CDR3 covers 13 residues. V lost 6 bases, J lost 4 bases, and 1 base stayed unmatched. The CDR3, as DNA: TGTGCCAGCAGAACAGGGGGTAATGAAAAACTGTTTTTT. Its protein product is CASRTGGNEKLFF.

The chain couples TRBV11-2 to TRBJ1-2; D unresolved. The length of the CDR3 is 12 residues. The V and J ends lost 0 bases and 8 bases respectively, with 7 bases between them. Per the germline V gene, CDR1 is SGHAT and CDR2 is FQNNGV. This CDR3 reads CASSLDSGGYTF. The CDR3 nucleotides are TGTGCCAGCAGCTTAGACAGCGGGGGCTACACCTTC.

V and J are TRBV7-9 and TRBJ2-2; 7 bases line up with TRBD1. The length of the CDR3 is 16 residues. Unmatched junction bases numbered 16, after V lost 5 bases and J lost 10 bases. Germline loops: CDR1 SEHNR, CDR2 FQNEAQ (reference sequence). The CDR3 region has the DNA TGTGCCAGCAGCGTCGGGACAGATATTAGAGCGGCGGAGCTGTTTTTT. Amino acid sequence: CASSVGTDIRAAELFF.

This clone was recorded once. The chain has TRBV3-1 (or the pseudogene TRBV3-2) and TRBJ1-4; 10 bases agree with TRBD1. Germline CDR1 LGHDT, CDR2 YNNKEL (reference sequence). CDR3 length: 16 residues. Trimming at V came to 3 bases and at J to 5 bases, leaving 6 bases not matched to a gene. CDR3: CASSQIPGQGNEKLFF. The CDR3 bases are TGTGCCAGCAGCCAGATACCGGGACAGGGGAATGAAAAACTGTTTTTT.

The chain employs TRBV4-1 and TRBJ2-1; D is perhaps TRBD2 (6 bases). The CDR3 sequence is 15 residues long. V lost 2 bases to trimming and J lost 9 bases, with 17 bases between them. Looked up from germline, CDR1 is MGHRA and CDR2 is YSYEKL. The CDR3 bases are TGCGCCAGCAGCCAACGGCGGGACCTACTCGCTGAGCAGTTCTTC. Translating it yields CASSQRRDLLAEQFF.

The J gene is TRBJ1-4, the V gene TRBV30; D possibly corresponds to TRBD1 (5 bases). This CDR3 region has 16 residues. V lost 4 bases to trimming and J lost 6 bases, with 21 bases between them. Germline V CDR1 and CDR2: GTSNPN, SVGIG (reference sequence). CDR3 residues: CAWKRMGGDSYEKLFF. CDR3 DNA: TGTGCCTGGAAGAGAATGGGGGGAGATTCCTATGAAAAACTGTTTTTT.

This clone was picked up a small number of times. The V gene is TRBV27, the J gene TRBJ2-7; D is undetermined. This CDR3 region has 13 residues. The V end lost 2 bases, the J end lost 5 bases, and 10 bases lay between the germline ends. Germline V gene data show CDR1 as MNHEY and CDR2 as SMNVEV (reference sequence). In nucleotides, the CDR3 is TGTGCCAGCAGTTTAGCGGAATCCAACGAGCAGTACTTC. It is translated as CASSLAESNEQYF.

V usage is TRBV5-6 and J usage is TRBJ2-7; tentatively, D is TRBD1 (6 bases). The CDR3 is made up of 14 amino acids. CDR1 and CDR2 (germline): SGHDT, YYEEEE. V lost 4 bases, J lost 4 bases, and 15 bases lay in between. The CDR3 loop is CASSAIQGLYEQYF. CDR3 nucleotides: TGTGCCAGCAGCGCTATACAGGGTTTGTACGAGCAGTACTTC. The full variable domain, its missing parts supplied by reference TRBV5-6 and TRBJ2-7, is DAGVTQSPTHLIKTRGQQVTLRCSPKSGHDTVSWYQQALGQGPQFIFQYYEEEERQRGNFPDRFSGHQFPNYSSELNVNALLLGDSALYLCASSAIQGLYEQYFGPGTRLTVT.

The rearrangement uses TRBV4-2 and TRBJ2-3; D is possibly TRBD2 (5 bases). Germline V CDR1 and CDR2: LGHNA, YNFKEQ. The CDR3 is 15 amino acids. Trimming stripped 4 bases from V and 0 bases from J, with 11 bases between. The CDR3 loop reads CASSRQTTSTDTQYF. CDR3 bases: TGTGCCAGCAGCCGCCAGACTACTAGCACAGATACGCAGTATTTT.

This chain connects TRBV4-1 to TRBJ1-2, with 8 bases matching TRBD1. Germline lookup yields CDR1 MGHRA and CDR2 YSYEKL. V lost 1 base and J lost 5; bases outside the gene matches: 9. The CDR3 is made up of 16 amino acids. CDR3 amino acids: CASSQVGGQGIYGYTF. CDR3 DNA sequence: TGCGCCAGCAGCCAAGTAGGAGGACAGGGAATTTATGGCTACACCTTC.

The V gene is TRBV5-1, the J gene TRBJ1-1; TRBD1 matches 7 bases. With V trimmed by 4 bases and J by 8 bases, 14 bases remained unmatched. The CDR3 is 15 residues long. Germline V lookup: CDR1 SGHRS, CDR2 YFSETQ. The CDR3 sequence is CASSVGSQGQEEAFF. The CDR3 DNA is TGCGCCAGCAGCGTGGGGTCACAGGGGCAGGAGGAAGCTTTCTTT.

The chain combines TRBV5-1 with TRBJ1-2; D is perhaps TRBD1 (6 bases). Germline lookup yields CDR1 SGHRS and CDR2 YFSETQ. There are 17 residues in the CDR3. The V end was cut by 3 bases, the J end by 2 bases, with 20 bases between. The CDR3 loop is CASSWALDSLTNYGYTF. The CDR3 DNA reads TGCGCCAGCAGCTGGGCGTTGGACAGTTTAACCAACTATGGCTACACCTTC.